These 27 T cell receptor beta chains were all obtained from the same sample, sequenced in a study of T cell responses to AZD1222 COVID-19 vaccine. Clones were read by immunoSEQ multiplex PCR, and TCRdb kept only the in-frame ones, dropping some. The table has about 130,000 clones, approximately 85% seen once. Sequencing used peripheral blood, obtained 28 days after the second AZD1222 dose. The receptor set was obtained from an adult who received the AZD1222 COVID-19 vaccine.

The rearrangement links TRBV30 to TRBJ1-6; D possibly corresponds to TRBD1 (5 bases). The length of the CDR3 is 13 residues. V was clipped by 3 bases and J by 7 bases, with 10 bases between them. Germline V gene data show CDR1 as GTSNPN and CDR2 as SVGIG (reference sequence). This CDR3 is CAWRRDDNSPLHF. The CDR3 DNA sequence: TGTGCCTGGAGGAGGGACGACAATTCACCCCTCCACTTT. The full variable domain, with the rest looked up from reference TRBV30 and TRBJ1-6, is SQTIHQWPATLVQPVGSPLSLECTVEGTSNPNLYWYRQAAGRGLQLLFYSVGIGQISSEVPQNLSASRPQDRQFILSSKKLLLSDSGFYLCAWRRDDNSPLHFGNGTRLTVT.

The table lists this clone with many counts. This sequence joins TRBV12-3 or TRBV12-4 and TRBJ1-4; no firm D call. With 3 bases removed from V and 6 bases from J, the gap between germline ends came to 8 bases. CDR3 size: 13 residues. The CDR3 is CASSFREDEKLFF. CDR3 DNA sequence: TGTGCCAGCAGTTTTAGGGAGGATGAAAAACTGTTTTTT.

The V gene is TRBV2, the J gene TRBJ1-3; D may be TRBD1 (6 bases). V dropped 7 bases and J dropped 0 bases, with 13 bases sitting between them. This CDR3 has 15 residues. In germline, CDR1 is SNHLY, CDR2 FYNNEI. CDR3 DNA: TGTGCCAGCACCCGGACAGTCCTCTCTGGAAACACCATATATTTT. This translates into CASTRTVLSGNTIYF.

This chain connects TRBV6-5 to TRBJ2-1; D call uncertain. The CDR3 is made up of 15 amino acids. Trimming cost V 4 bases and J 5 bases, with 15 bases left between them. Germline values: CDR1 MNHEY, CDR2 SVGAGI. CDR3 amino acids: CASSLSYAKNNEQFF. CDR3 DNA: TGTGCCAGCAGTTTAAGCTACGCTAAGAACAATGAGCAGTTCTTC.

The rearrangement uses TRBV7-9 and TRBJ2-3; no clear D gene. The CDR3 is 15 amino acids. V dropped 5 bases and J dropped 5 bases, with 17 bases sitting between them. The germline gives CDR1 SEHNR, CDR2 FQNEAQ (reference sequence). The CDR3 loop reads CASSPPYPMEDTQYF. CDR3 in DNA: TGTGCCAGCAGCCCCCCTTACCCAATGGAAGATACGCAGTATTTT.

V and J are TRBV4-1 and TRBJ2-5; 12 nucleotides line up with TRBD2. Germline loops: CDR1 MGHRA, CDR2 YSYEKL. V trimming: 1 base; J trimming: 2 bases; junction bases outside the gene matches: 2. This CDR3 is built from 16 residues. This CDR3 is CASSQVTSGGQETQYF. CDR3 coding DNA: TGCGCCAGCAGCCAAGTAACTAGCGGGGGGCAAGAGACCCAGTACTTC.

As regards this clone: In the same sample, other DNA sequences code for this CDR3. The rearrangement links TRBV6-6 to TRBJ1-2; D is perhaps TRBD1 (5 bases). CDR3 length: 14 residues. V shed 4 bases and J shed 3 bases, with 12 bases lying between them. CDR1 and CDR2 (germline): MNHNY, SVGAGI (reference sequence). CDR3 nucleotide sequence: TGTGCCAGCAGTTCCGCGCAGGGCGACTATGGCTACACCTTC. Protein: CASSSAQGDYGYTF.

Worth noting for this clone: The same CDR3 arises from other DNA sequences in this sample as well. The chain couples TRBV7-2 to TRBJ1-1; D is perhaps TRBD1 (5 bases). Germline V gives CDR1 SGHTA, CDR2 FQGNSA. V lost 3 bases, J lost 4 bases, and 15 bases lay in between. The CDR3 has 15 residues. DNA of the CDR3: TGTGCCAGCAGCTTGGAAGGGAGGGGAGGCACTGAAGCTTTCTTT. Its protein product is CASSLEGRGGTEAFF. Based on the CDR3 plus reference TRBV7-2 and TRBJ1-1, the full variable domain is GAGVSQSPSNKVTEKGKDVELRCDPISGHTALYWYRQSLGQGLEFLIYFQGNSAPDKSGLPSDRFSAERTGGSVSTLTIQRTQQEDSAVYLCASSLEGRGGTEAFFGQGTRLTVV.

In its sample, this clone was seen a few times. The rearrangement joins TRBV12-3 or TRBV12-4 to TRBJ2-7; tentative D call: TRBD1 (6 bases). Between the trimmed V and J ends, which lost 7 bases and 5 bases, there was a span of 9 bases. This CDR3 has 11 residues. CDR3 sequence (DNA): TGTGCCAGCACCTACAGGGACGAGCAGTACTTC. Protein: CASTYRDEQYF.

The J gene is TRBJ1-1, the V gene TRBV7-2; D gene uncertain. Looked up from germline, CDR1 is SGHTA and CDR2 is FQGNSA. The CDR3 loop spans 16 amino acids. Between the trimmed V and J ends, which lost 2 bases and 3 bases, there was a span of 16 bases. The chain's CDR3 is CASSLWGGAGHTEAFF. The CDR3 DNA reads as TGTGCCAGCAGCTTATGGGGTGGAGCGGGTCACACTGAAGCTTTCTTT.

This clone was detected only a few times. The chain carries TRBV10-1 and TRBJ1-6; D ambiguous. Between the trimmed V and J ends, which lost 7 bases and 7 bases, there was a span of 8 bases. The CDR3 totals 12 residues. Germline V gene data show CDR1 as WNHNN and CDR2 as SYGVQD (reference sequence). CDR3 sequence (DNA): TGCGCCAGCAACGAAGGGAATTCACCCCTCCACTTT. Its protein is CASNEGNSPLHF.

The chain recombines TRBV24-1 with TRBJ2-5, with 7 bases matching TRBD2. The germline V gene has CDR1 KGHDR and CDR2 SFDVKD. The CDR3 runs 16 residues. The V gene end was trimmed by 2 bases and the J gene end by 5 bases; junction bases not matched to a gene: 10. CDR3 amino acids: CATSDSGDLGGETQYF. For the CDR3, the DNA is TGTGCCACCAGTGATTCAGGAGATTTGGGAGGGGAGACCCAGTACTTC.

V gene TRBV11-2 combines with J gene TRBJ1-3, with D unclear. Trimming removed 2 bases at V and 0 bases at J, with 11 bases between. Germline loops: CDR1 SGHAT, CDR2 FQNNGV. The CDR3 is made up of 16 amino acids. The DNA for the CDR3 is TGTGCCAGCAGCTTACTGGACTCTTTCTCTGGAAACACCATATATTTT. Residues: CASSLLDSFSGNTIYF.

This CDR3 reads CASSKTSYEQYF. CDR3 DNA sequence: TGTGCCAGCAGCAAGACCTCCTACGAGCAGTACTTC. The V gene is TRBV7-9, the J gene TRBJ2-7; no clear D. Germline-derived CDR1 and CDR2 are SEHNR and FQNEAQ (reference sequence). Trimming removed 5 bases at V and 0 bases at J, with 5 bases between. This CDR3 has 12 residues.

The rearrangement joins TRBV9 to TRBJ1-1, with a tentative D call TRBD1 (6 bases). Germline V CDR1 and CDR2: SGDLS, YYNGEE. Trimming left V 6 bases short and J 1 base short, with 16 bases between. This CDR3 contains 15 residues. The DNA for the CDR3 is TGTGCCAGCAACCCCGGCGGGGGGCAGAACACTGAAGCTTTCTTT. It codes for CASNPGGGQNTEAFF.

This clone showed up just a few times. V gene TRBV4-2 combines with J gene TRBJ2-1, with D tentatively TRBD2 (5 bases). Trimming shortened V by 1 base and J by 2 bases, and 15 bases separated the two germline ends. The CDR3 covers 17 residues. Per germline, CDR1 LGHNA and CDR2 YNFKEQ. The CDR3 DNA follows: TGTGCCAGCAGCCAAGCCCCCGGGGAGACAACCTACAATGAGCAGTTCTTC. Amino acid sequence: CASSQAPGETTYNEQFF.

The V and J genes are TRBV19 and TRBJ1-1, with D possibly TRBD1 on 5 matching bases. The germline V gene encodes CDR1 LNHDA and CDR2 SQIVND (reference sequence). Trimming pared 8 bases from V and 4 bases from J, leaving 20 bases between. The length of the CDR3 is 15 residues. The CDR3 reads CASGDPGRGTTEAFF. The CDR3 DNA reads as TGTGCCAGTGGGGATCCGGGACGGGGGACCACTGAAGCTTTCTTT.

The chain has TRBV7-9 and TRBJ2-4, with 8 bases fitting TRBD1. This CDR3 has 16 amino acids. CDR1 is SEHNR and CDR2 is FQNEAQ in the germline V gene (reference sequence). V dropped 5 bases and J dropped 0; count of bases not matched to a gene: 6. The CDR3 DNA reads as TGTGCCAGCAGCCTAAATACAGGGGGAGCCAAAAACATTCAGTACTTC. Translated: CASSLNTGGAKNIQYF.

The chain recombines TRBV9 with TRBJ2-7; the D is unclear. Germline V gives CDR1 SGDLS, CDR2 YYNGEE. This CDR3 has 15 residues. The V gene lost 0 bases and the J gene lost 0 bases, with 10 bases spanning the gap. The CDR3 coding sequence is TGTGCCAGCAGCGTAGTCGCCTCTAGCTCCTACGAGCAGTACTTC. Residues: CASSVVASSSYEQYF.

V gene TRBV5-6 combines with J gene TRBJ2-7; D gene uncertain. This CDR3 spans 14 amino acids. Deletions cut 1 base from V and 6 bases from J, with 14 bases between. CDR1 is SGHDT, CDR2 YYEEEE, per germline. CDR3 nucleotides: TGTGCCAGCAGCTTGTGGCTCCCACCCACCGAGCAGTACTTC. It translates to CASSLWLPPTEQYF.

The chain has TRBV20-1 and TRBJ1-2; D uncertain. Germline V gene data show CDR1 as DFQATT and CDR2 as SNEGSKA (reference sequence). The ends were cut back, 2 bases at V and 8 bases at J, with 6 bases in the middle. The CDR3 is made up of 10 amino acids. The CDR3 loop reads CSARISGYTF. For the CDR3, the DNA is TGCAGTGCTAGAATCTCGGGCTACACCTTC.

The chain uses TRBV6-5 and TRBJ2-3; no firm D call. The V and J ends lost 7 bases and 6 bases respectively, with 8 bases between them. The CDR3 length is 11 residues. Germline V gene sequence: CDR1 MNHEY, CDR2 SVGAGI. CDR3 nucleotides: TGTGCCAGCACCTATGTCGATACGCAGTATTTT. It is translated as CASTYVDTQYF.

The CDR3 nucleotides read TGTGCCAGCACCCAAGTAAGCTACGAGCAGTACTTC. Amino acid sequence: CASTQVSYEQYF. The chain carries TRBV2 and TRBJ2-7, with D unclear. The V end was cut by 7 bases, the J end by 3 bases, with 10 bases between. Germline V gene data show CDR1 as SNHLY and CDR2 as FYNNEI. CDR3 length equals 12 residues.

The CDR3 is CASSLTPQGDEQFF. The CDR3 DNA is TGCGCCAGCAGCCTCACCCCCCAGGGGGATGAGCAGTTCTTC. The rearrangement uses TRBV5-1 and TRBJ2-1; TRBD1 matches 7 bases. The CDR3 length is 14 residues. Germline V gene sequence: CDR1 SGHRS, CDR2 YFSETQ. Trimming cost V 4 bases and J 8 bases; bases outside gene matches: 9.

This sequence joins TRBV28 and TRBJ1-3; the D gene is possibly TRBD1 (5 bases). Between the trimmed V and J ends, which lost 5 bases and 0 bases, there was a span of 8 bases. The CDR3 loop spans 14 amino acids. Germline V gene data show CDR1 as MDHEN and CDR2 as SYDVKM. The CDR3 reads CASSPGGSGNTIYF. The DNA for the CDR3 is TGTGCCAGCAGTCCGGGGGGCTCTGGAAACACCATATATTTT.

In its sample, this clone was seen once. The CDR3 region has the DNA TGTGCCAGCAGCTTATGGGTCGGAACCTCTGGAAACACCATATATTTT. Translated, it gives CASSLWVGTSGNTIYF. The rearrangement links TRBV7-9 to TRBJ1-3; D gene ambiguous. The V and J ends lost 2 bases and 0 bases respectively, with 11 bases between them. The CDR3 loop spans 16 amino acids. Germline V gene data show CDR1 as SEHNR and CDR2 as FQNEAQ (reference sequence). The full variable domain, completed using reference TRBV7-9 and TRBJ1-3, is DTGVSQNPRHKITKRGQNVTFRCDPISEHNRLYWYRQTLGQGPEFLTYFQNEAQLEKSRLLSDRFSAERPKGSFSTLEIQRTEQGDSAMYLCASSLWVGTSGNTIYFGEGSWLTVV.

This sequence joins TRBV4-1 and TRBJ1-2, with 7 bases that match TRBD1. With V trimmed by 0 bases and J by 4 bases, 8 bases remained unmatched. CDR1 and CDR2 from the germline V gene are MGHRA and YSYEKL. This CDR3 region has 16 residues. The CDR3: CASSQDLGQLSYGYTF. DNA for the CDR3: TGCGCCAGCAGCCAAGATTTGGGACAGTTGAGCTATGGCTACACCTTC.